This entry features one T cell receptor (beta chain) sequence. CDR3 length equals 13 residues. Germline values: CDR1 SGHTA, CDR2 FQGNSA. V lost 8 bases and J lost 7, with 12 bases in between. Preparation of the TCRbeta library used unique molecular identifiers. TCRdb re-called the PCR reads with MiXCR, one entry per CDR3 protein. Among a few hundred thousand distinct CDR3 sequences, 9% to 12% were seen once, and the ten largest hold approximately 2.3%. This sample was included in a study of T-cell reconstitution after alpha-beta-depleted transplantation in children. This TCR came from a human donor who donated a stem cell graft to a child with acute lymphoblastic leukemia. J is TRBJ2-6 and V is TRBV7-2; D is unresolved. The sequenced sample was PBMCs from the stem cell graft donor, obtained from the stem cell graft. CDR3 in DNA: TGTGCCAGCTCTCAGGACCTCGCCAACGTCCTGACTTTC. It encodes CASSQDLANVLTF.